This T cell receptor (beta chain) stems from a study of blood T cells in healthy people across ages. About the study: Template switching caught about one barcoded beta molecule for each two T cells.

A sample-barcoded 5' primer and a J-beta primer mix were used in a second PCR of roughly 7 to 11 cycles. TCRdb redid the calling of the 5' RACE reads with MiXCR, one entry per CDR3 protein. The table lists just over 1 million distinct CDR3 sequences, 45% of them singletons. On this clonotype: Its antigen is unknown.

Study-wide findings and caveats: The study could not conclusively compare naive and antigen-experienced cells, given its unsorted PBMCs.

This clonotype originated in a woman aged 60-75 years in good health. The sample taken for sequencing was blood.

The CDR3 nucleotides are TGTGCCAGCAGCCCGGGGGGGGAGGCGCAGTACTTC. Translation: CASSPGGEAQYF. The chain carries TRBV7-2 and TRBJ2-5; 8 bases are shared with TRBD2. This CDR3 has 12 residues. Germline loops: CDR1 SGHTA, CDR2 FQGNSA. Trimming at V came to 5 bases and at J to 11 bases, leaving 7 bases not matched to a gene. The full variable domain, its missing parts supplied by reference TRBV7-2 and TRBJ2-5, is GAGVSQSPSNKVTEKGKDVELRCDPISGHTALYWYRQSLGQGLEFLIYFQGNSAPDKSGLPSDRFSAERTGGSVSTLTIQRTQQEDSAVYLCASSPGGEAQYFGPGTRLLVL.